This TCR beta chain was profiled in a study of T-cell memory formation after mild COVID-19. With constant-segment primers, 5'RACE yielded cDNA libraries of TCR alpha and TCR beta that carried sample barcodes and UMIs. TCRdb called the 5' RACE reads again in MiXCR, with one record for every CDR3 protein. The sample lists 350,000 to 500,000 distinct CDR3 sequences, about a sixth occurring once. Overall study findings and caveats: CD4/CD8 balance held among clones contracting day 15 to 85, and later expanders leaned CD4+. SARS-CoV-2 specificity of second-wave clones peaking day 37 was unconfirmed.

Of note for this clonotype: Its specificity is unknown.

The TCR was taken from a man in his late teens or twenties who had mild COVID-19 (a few samples of this study predate the infection). Cell type and time point are not known. Specimen: PBMCs or a T cell subset sorted from them (not recorded which).

CDR3 loop: CATSSTRAPGELFF. CDR3 sequence (DNA): TGTGCCACCAGCAGTACACGGGCCCCCGGGGAGCTGTTTTTT. The genes are TRBV15 and TRBJ2-2, with D uncertain. The CDR3 consists of 14 residues. CDR1 and CDR2 from the germline V gene are LNHNV and YYDKDF (reference sequence). Trimming removed 3 bases at V and 6 bases at J, with 11 bases between.